Presented here are 16 T cell receptor beta chains from one specimen sequenced in a study of regulatory T cells in long-lasting Graves disease. Regarding time point: newly diagnosed GD, antithyroid drugs for less than 3 months. RNA from PBMCs was the source of the TCR library. Through Arm-PCR of CDR3 regions and iRepertoire HTBI primers, TCR beta libraries were built. From the multiplex PCR reads, TCRdb called clonotypes with MiXCR, one entry per CDR3 protein. The sample has approximately 400,000 distinct CDR3 sequences, more than 13% seen once. This sample also belongs to another study, concerning T cells in Graves' hyperthyroidism and ophthalmopathy.

Sequenced material: peripheral blood mononuclear cells (PBMCs), taken at new diagnosis, from a patient treated with antithyroid drugs. The receptors come from a woman younger than 45 with Graves disease.

This clonotype was picked up a small number of times. This chain uses TRBV4-2 with TRBJ2-1; possibly TRBD1 or TRBD2 for D (5 bases each). The V gene lost 1 base and the J gene lost 8 bases, with 12 bases spanning the gap. The CDR3 is made up of 14 amino acids. The germline gives CDR1 LGHNA, CDR2 YNFKEQ. This CDR3 is CASSQGSVGDEQFF. In nucleotides, the CDR3 is TGTGCCAGCAGCCAAGGAAGTGTGGGGGATGAGCAGTTCTTC.

Notes on this clonotype: At one of its ends the junction is not consistent with the germline gene, which may arise from a read error. This chain links TRBV20-1 with TRBJ1-2; 7 bases align to TRBD1. Per germline, CDR1 DFQATT and CDR2 SNEGSKA (reference sequence). The CDR3 is 16 residues long. This CDR3 is CSARDWEKGALGGYTF. CDR3 DNA: TGCAGTGCTCGAGATTGGGAAAAGGGGGCGTTGGGGGGCTACACCTTC.

In this sample, this clonotype turned up a few times. The genes are TRBV13 and TRBJ2-1; a weak D match, TRBD1 (5 bases). Per the germline V gene, CDR1 is PRHDT and CDR2 is FYEKMQ (reference sequence). V lost 7 bases and J lost 7, with 11 bases in between. The CDR3 extends over 12 amino acids. CDR3 loop: CASTQGGNEQFF. Written as DNA, the CDR3 is TGTGCCAGCACCCAGGGCGGTAATGAGCAGTTCTTC.

The sample holds many counts of this clonotype. The junction shows a germline mismatch at one end, possibly a read error. The rearrangement links TRBV11-2 to TRBJ1-2; D remains ambiguous. There are 10 residues in the CDR3. The germline gives CDR1 SGHAT, CDR2 FQNNGV. The CDR3 is CASSLSRPHF. The CDR3 DNA follows: TGTGCCAGCAGCTTGAGCCGACCTCACTTC.

This clonotype was recorded many times. The rearrangement links TRBV3-1 to TRBJ1-1; D call uncertain. Trimming stripped 2 bases from V and 0 bases from J, with 7 bases between. This CDR3 is built from 14 residues. The germline gives CDR1 LGHDT, CDR2 YNNKEL (reference sequence). The CDR3 region is CASSQLAMNTEAFF. As DNA, the CDR3 is TGTGCCAGCAGCCAACTGGCAATGAACACTGAAGCTTTCTTT.

This clonotype was picked up many times. This chain connects TRBV5-5 to TRBJ2-5; D is ambiguous. Trimming took 2 bases from V and 1 from J, leaving 9 bases between them. CDR1 is SGHKS and CDR2 is YYEKEE in the germline V gene (reference sequence). The CDR3 totals 14 residues. CDR3 protein: CASSFIWGQETQYF. As DNA, the CDR3 is TGTGCCAGCAGCTTCATTTGGGGCCAAGAGACCCAGTACTTC.

The chain combines TRBV14 with TRBJ1-5, with TRBD1 as a possible D gene (5 bases). The germline CDR1 and CDR2 sequences are SGHDN and FVKESK. Trimming removed 8 bases from V and 1 base from J, with 12 bases in between. The CDR3 has 14 amino acids. CDR3 sequence reads: CASRGRRSNQPQHF. Here the CDR3 DNA reads TGTGCCAGCCGGGGGAGGCGAAGCAATCAGCCCCAGCATTTT.

This clonotype was found many times. The chain combines TRBV7-9 with TRBJ2-7, with 7 bases identical to TRBD1. CDR1 and CDR2 from the germline V gene are SEHNR and FQNEAQ (reference sequence). Germline trimming cut 6 bases from V and 7 bases from J; bases unmatched to any gene: 15. CDR3 length: 15 residues. The chain's CDR3 is CASSSYRGSPGEQYF. Here the CDR3 DNA reads TGTGCCAGCAGTTCCTACAGGGGATCCCCGGGAGAGCAGTACTTC.

Details on this clonotype: A read error may produce the germline difference seen at one junction end. The chain employs TRBV24-1 and TRBJ2-2; possible D gene TRBD1, 6 bases. The germline gives CDR1 KGHDR, CDR2 SFDVKD. The CDR3 sequence is 18 residues long. CDR3 coding DNA: TGTGCCACCAGTGATTACGAACCACCCTTTCAGGGGTCCGGGGAGCTGGTTTTT. This sequence encodes CATSDYEPPFQGSGELVF.

The chain couples TRBV24-1 to TRBJ1-1, with D possibly matching TRBD1 (6 bases). The CDR3 sequence is 14 residues long. V was cut by 3 bases and J by 10 bases, with 17 bases left in between. Germline V gene lookup returns CDR1 KGHDR and CDR2 SFDVKD. DNA for the CDR3: TGTGCCACCAGTGATCGCGGGGGGGGGCGTGGAGCTTTCTTT. Residues: CATSDRGGGRGAFF.

The V call is TRBV20-1, the J call TRBJ2-1; 7 bases agree with TRBD2. V trimming: 6 bases; J trimming: 2 bases; junction bases outside the gene matches: 10. Germline CDR1 DFQATT, CDR2 SNEGSKA (reference sequence). The length of the CDR3 is 15 residues. The CDR3 sequence is CSAHRAGKAYNEQFF. The CDR3 DNA sequence: TGCAGTGCCCACCGAGCGGGAAAGGCCTACAATGAGCAGTTCTTC.

This clonotype was recorded at least ten times. V gene TRBV7-9 combines with J gene TRBJ2-3; 9 nucleotides align to TRBD2. The CDR3 extends over 17 amino acids. V lost 3 bases and J lost 0; bases outside the gene matches: 7. Looked up from germline, CDR1 is SEHNR and CDR2 is FQNEAQ (reference sequence). This chain's CDR3 is CASSFSGTSRSTDTQYF. The DNA for the CDR3 is TGTGCCAGCAGCTTCTCCGGGACTAGCCGTAGCACAGATACGCAGTATTTT.

The chain couples TRBV4-1 to TRBJ2-1; 8 nucleotides align to TRBD1. Germline CDR1 is MGHRA and CDR2 is YSYEKL. Trimming took 8 bases from V and 9 from J; bases not matched to a gene: 12. The CDR3 has 14 amino acids. CDR3: CASAGQDDRGEQFF. For the CDR3, the DNA is TGCGCCAGCGCGGGACAGGACGACCGGGGTGAGCAGTTCTTC.

J is TRBJ2-3 and V is TRBV9; 10 nucleotides agree with TRBD2. Unmatched junction bases numbered 11, after V lost 7 bases and J lost 6 bases. Germline values: CDR1 SGDLS, CDR2 YYNGEE. The CDR3 consists of 15 residues. CDR3 region: CASGASGSSLDTQYF. In nucleotides, the CDR3 is TGTGCCAGCGGTGCTAGCGGGAGCTCATTGGATACGCAGTATTTT.

This clonotype was observed many times. The chain recombines TRBV18 with TRBJ2-5; D call uncertain. CDR1 is KGHSH and CDR2 is LQKENI in the germline V gene. This CDR3 has 11 amino acids. V was cut by 8 bases and J by 1 base, with 5 bases left in between. In DNA, the CDR3 is TGTGCCAGCAGCCGCCAAGAGACCCAGTACTTC. The encoded protein is CASSRQETQYF. Variable domain in full (rest from reference TRBV18 and TRBJ2-5): NAGVMQNPRHLVRRRGQEARLRCSPMKGHSHVYWYRQLPEEGLKFMVYLQKENIIDESGMPKERFSAEFPKEGPSILRIQQVVRGDSAAYFCASSRQETQYFGPGTRLLVL.

This clonotype has a count of ten or more. This chain connects TRBV27 to TRBJ2-1; 16 nucleotides line up with TRBD2. The V gene's germline CDR1 is MNHEY and CDR2 SMNVEV (reference sequence). CDR3 size: 21 residues. The V and J ends lost 6 bases and 3 bases, in that order; junction bases with no gene match: 17. For the CDR3, the DNA is TGTGCCAGCAGCCACCCGGGTCCGGGACTAGCGGGAGGGCGTTACTACAATGAGCAGTTCTTC. Translation gives CASSHPGPGLAGGRYYNEQFF.